Listed below are T cell receptor beta chains from one sample, sequenced in a study of OX40 agonist ivuxolimab in advanced cancers. Produced via immunoSEQ multiplex PCR; TCRdb's table is partial and in-frame only. The sample shows 130,000 or so clones, more than 85% of them seen only once. Source: CD4+ or CD8+ T cells sorted from blood, taken in a trial of the OX40 agonist ivuxolimab. The receptors were gathered from an adult with an advanced solid tumor such as melanoma, head and neck, liver or kidney cancer. Both conserved end residues are part of each CDR3. The order of the fields is V gene, clone size, J gene, D gene, CDR3 protein, CDR3 DNA. D genes are given only for firm matches. Not all rows give a size; the values are once, few, many and, for expanded clones, a class.

>TRBV7-2|-|TRBJ2-7|TRBD1
CASSLEGQGTYEQYF
TGTGCCAGCAGCTTAGAGGGACAGGGAACCTACGAGCAGTACTTC
>TRBV9|-|TRBJ2-1|TRBD1
CASSVTGGKYNEQFF
TGTGCCAGCAGCGTCACAGGGGGGAAATACAATGAGCAGTTCTTC
>TRBV12-5|-|TRBJ2-7|TRBD1
CASGLGTGYYEQYF
TGTGCTAGTGGTCTCGGGACAGGGTACTACGAGCAGTACTTC
>TRBV6-1|-|TRBJ1-2|-
CASSRTDQYGYTF
TGTGCCAGCAGTAGGACAGACCAGTATGGCTACACCTTC
>TRBV4-1|-|TRBJ2-1|-
CASSQDLRQGSYNEQFF
TGCGCCAGCAGCCAAGATCTGAGGCAGGGGAGTTACAATGAGCAGTTCTTC
>TRBV18|once|TRBJ2-1|-
CASSPQGAGEQFF
TGTGCCAGCTCACCACAAGGGGCCGGTGAGCAGTTCTTC
>TRBV6-6|-|TRBJ1-3|TRBD1
CASRDRTSGNTIYF
TGTGCCAGCAGGGACAGGACTTCTGGAAACACCATATATTTT
>TRBV6-1|-|TRBJ1-3|-
CASRVVASGNTIYF
TGTGCCAGCAGGGTAGTGGCCTCTGGAAACACCATATATTTT
>TRBV7-2|-|TRBJ1-2|-
CASSGSGTAYGYTF
TGTGCCAGCAGCGGCTCCGGGACGGCCTATGGCTACACCTTC
>TRBV12-2|-|TRBJ1-2|-
CASRPGQHYGYTF
TGTGCAAGTCGCCCGGGACAGCACTATGGCTACACCTTC
>TRBV7-9|-|TRBJ1-1|-
CASSSYRNTEAFF
TGTGCCAGCAGCTCTTACAGGAACACTGAAGCTTTCTTT
>TRBV4-3|few|TRBJ2-7|TRBD1
CASSQDYQGANEQYF
TGCGCCAGCAGCCAAGATTATCAGGGGGCCAACGAGCAGTACTTC
>TRBV7-3|-|TRBJ1-1|-
CASSLAGNTEAFF
TGTGCCAGCAGCTTAGCAGGGAACACTGAAGCTTTCTTT
>TRBV7-2|once|TRBJ1-3|-
CASSSGNTIYF
TGTGCCAGCAGCTCTGGAAACACCATATATTTT
>TRBV7-6|-|TRBJ2-3|-
CASSLRGLRYGITDTQYF
TGTGCCAGCAGCTTACGCGGGTTAAGGTACGGGATCACAGATACGCAGTATTTT
>TRBV15|-|TRBJ2-3|TRBD2
CATSRGGLGPSTDTQYF
TGTGCCACCAGCAGAGGTGGACTAGGTCCTAGCACAGATACGCAGTATTTT
>TRBV7-8|-|TRBJ1-5|-
CASSQPTFAGNQPQHF
TGTGCCAGCAGCCAGCCCACCTTTGCCGGCAATCAGCCCCAGCATTTT
>TRBV9|-|TRBJ2-4|-
CASSANDATGAAKNIQYF
TGTGCCAGCAGCGCGAACGACGCGACAGGAGCAGCCAAAAACATTCAGTACTTC